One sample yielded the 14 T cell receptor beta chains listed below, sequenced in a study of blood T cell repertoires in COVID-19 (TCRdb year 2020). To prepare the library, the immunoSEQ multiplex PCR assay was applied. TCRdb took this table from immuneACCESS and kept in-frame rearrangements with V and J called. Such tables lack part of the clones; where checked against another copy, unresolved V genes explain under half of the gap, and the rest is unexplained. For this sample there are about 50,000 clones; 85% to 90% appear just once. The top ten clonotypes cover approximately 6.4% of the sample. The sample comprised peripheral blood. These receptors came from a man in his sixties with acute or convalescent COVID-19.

CDR3 in amino acids: CAWSVWAAGANTGELFF. The CDR3 DNA reads TGTGCCTGGAGTGTTTGGGCAGCCGGGGCGAACACCGGGGAGCTGTTTTTT. The V and J genes are TRBV30 and TRBJ2-2, with a possible D match to TRBD2 (5 bases). The CDR3 spans 17 residues. The V end was cut by 0 bases, the J end by 0 bases, with 14 bases between. Germline V lookup: CDR1 GTSNPN, CDR2 SVGIG (reference sequence).

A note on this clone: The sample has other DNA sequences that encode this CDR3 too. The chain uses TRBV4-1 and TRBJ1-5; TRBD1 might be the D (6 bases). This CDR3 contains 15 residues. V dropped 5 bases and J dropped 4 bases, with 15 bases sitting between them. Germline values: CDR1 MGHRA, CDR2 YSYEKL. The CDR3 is CASSFRTEGNQPQHF. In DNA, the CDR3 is TGCGCCAGCAGCTTCAGGACAGAGGGAAATCAGCCCCAGCATTTT.

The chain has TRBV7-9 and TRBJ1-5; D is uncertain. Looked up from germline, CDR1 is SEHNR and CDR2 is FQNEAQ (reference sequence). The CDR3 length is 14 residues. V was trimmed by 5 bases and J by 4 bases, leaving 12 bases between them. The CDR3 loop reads CASSPYSENQPQHF. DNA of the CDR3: TGTGCCAGCAGCCCTTATTCTGAGAATCAGCCCCAGCATTTT.

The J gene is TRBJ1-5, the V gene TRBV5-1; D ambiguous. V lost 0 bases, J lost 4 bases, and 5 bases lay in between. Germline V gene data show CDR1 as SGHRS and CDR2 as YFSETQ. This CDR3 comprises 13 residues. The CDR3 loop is CASSLGPNQPQHF. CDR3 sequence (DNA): TGCGCCAGCAGCTTGGGGCCAAATCAGCCCCAGCATTTT.

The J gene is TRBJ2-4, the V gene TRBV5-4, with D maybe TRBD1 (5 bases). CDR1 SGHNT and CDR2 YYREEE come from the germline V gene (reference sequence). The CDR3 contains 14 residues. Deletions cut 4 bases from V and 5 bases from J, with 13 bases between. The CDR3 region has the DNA TGTGCCAGCAGCCCAGGGATAGACCAAAACATTCAGTACTTC. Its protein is CASSPGIDQNIQYF.

As DNA, the CDR3 is TGTGCCACCAGTGAACCAGGGTTTACCGCGCAGTACTTC. This codes for CATSEPGFTAQYF. J is TRBJ2-7 and V is TRBV24-1; the D gene is possibly TRBD1 (5 bases). Germline CDR1 KGHDR, CDR2 SFDVKD. Deletions cut 4 bases from V and 9 bases from J, with 15 bases between. CDR3 length: 13 residues.

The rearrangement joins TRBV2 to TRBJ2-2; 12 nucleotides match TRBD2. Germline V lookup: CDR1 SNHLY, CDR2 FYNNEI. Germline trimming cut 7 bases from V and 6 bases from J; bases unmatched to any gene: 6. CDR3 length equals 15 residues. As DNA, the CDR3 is TGTGCCAGCACTTTGACTAGCGGGAGCCCCGGGGAGCTGTTTTTT. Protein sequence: CASTLTSGSPGELFF.

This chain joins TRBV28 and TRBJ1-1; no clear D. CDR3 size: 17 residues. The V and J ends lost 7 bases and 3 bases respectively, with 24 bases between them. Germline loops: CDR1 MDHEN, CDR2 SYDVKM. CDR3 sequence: CASTVSWNRGGHTEAFF. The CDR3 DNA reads TGTGCCAGCACAGTTTCATGGAACCGGGGAGGGCACACTGAAGCTTTCTTT.

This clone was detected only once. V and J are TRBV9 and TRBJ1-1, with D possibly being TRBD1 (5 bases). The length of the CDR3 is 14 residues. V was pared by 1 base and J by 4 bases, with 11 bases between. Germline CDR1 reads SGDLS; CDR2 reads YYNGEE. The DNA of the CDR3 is TGTGCCAGCAGCGTAAAGGGGCGCGGCACTGAAGCTTTCTTT. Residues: CASSVKGRGTEAFF.

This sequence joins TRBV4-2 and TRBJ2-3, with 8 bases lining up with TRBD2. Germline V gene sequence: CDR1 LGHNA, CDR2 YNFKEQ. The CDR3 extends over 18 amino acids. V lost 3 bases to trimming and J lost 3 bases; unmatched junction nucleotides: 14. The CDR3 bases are TGTGCCAGCAGCCAGGGACCGAGGCGGAGCGGGGGTACAGATACGCAGTATTTT. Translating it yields CASSQGPRRSGGTDTQYF.

The CDR3 reads CASSQGFASGNQETQYF. The CDR3 DNA follows: TGCGCCAGCAGCCAAGGTTTCGCTAGCGGGAACCAAGAGACCCAGTACTTC. J is TRBJ2-5 and V is TRBV4-1, with 9 bases lining up with TRBD2. V gave up 1 base and J gave up 0 bases; unmatched junction bases: 6. Germline V gene lookup returns CDR1 MGHRA and CDR2 YSYEKL. The CDR3 runs to 17 residues.

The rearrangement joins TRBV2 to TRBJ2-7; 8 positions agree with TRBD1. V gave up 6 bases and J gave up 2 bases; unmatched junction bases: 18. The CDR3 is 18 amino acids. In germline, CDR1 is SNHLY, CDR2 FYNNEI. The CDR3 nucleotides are TGTGCCAGCAGCTTGGGACAGGCGATGGCCCCGAGCCCCTACGAGCAGTACTTC. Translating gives CASSLGQAMAPSPYEQYF.

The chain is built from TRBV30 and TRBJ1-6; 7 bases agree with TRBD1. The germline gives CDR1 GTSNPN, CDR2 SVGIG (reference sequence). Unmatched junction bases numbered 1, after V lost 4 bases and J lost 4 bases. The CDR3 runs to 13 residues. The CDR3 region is CAWTGQYNSPLHF. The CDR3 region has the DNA TGTGCCTGGACGGGACAGTATAATTCACCCCTCCACTTT.

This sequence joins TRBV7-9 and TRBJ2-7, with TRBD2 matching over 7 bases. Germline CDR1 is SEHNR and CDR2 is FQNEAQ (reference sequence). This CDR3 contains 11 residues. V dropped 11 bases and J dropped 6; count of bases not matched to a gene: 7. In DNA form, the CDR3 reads TGTGCCTGGGGGGGTCCGGGCGAGCAGTACTTC. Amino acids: CAWGGPGEQYF.